This T cell receptor beta chain was sequenced in a study of T cell responses to AZD1222 COVID-19 vaccine. Study as a whole: Second-dose groups at about 4 or about 12 weeks were pooled.

Broader study findings: The repertoires were collected only after the peak T cell response. Seropositive status at baseline applied to only five or six AZD1222 recipients.

CDR1 and CDR2 (germline): LNHDA, SQIVND (reference sequence). The CDR3 runs to 15 residues. Trimming cost V 1 base and J 0 bases, with 10 bases left between them. With regard to this clone: Its antigen is still unknown.

Sequencing used immunoSEQ multiplex PCR; TCRdb keeps in-frame clones, though not all of them. The table lists about 110,000 clones, 65% to 90% of them singletons. The origin of this receptor is an adult in good health. This sequence joins TRBV19 and TRBJ2-7; D is perhaps TRBD1 (6 bases). Sequencing was performed on peripheral blood, taken on day 0 of AZD1222 vaccination. The CDR3 DNA reads as TGTGCCAGTAGTATAGTTACAGGGAGCTCCTACGAGCAGTACTTC. It yields the protein CASSIVTGSSYEQYF. The full variable domain, rest sourced from reference TRBV19 and TRBJ2-7, is DGGITQSPKYLFRKEGQNVTLSCEQNLNHDAMYWYRQDPGQGLRLIYYSQIVNDFQKGDIAEGYSVSREKKESFPLTVTSAQKNPTAFYLCASSIVTGSSYEQYFGPGTRLTVT.